Listed below are T cell receptor beta chains from one sample, sequenced in a study of shared clonotypes between healthy human individuals. Using immunoSEQ multiplex PCR, the repertoire was profiled, and TCRdb retains in-frame clones only, with some absent. The sample yields more than 1,200,000 clones, approximately 98.5% seen once. Sequencing input: naive CD4+ T cells sorted from blood. The receptors were sampled from a man under 40 in good health. Both conserved end residues are part of each CDR3. D genes are given only for firm matches. The size of a clone is reported for some rows only, either as once, few or many, or as a class for expanded clones.

d_call	v_call	clone_size	j_call	cdr3_nt	cdr3_aa
-	TRBV18	once	TRBJ1-2	TGTGCCAGCTCACCCGACAGGTCCGGGTATGGCTACACCTTC	CASSPDRSGYGYTF
-	TRBV5-1	-	TRBJ1-3	TGCGCCAGCAGCTTGGCGGGGTCTGGAAACACCATATATTTT	CASSLAGSGNTIYF
TRBD1	TRBV4-1	-	TRBJ2-7	TGCGCCAGCAGCCAACTTACTGTGGACAGGGAAGGCTCCTACGAGCAGTACTTC	CASSQLTVDREGSYEQYF
-	TRBV7-6	-	TRBJ2-3	TGTGCCAGCAGCTTAGGGGCGGGGGCCTCTTTAACAGATACGCAGTATTTT	CASSLGAGASLTDTQYF
-	TRBV5-6	-	TRBJ1-1	TGTGCCAGCAGCTTGAGAGAGACTGAAGCTTTCTTT	CASSLRETEAFF
-	TRBV7-2	-	TRBJ2-7	TGTGCCAGCAGCTTTTCCCCTAGCCCCTACGAGCAGTACTTC	CASSFSPSPYEQYF
-	TRBV5-1	-	TRBJ1-5	TGCGCCAGCTCTCCCACCGGGGCCGATCAGCCCCAGCATTTT	CASSPTGADQPQHF
-	TRBV18	once	TRBJ2-1	TGTGCCAGCTCACCAACCCGGGACATACAGCAGTTCTTC	CASSPTRDIQQFF
-	TRBV10-1	-	TRBJ2-7	TGCGCCAGCAGTGAGGCTTTCGGGGGCCCTATCCACTTC	CASSEAFGGPIHF
TRBD1	TRBV5-5	-	TRBJ1-1	TGTGCCAGCAGCTCCGGGACAGGGTTTGGGATCACTGAAGCTTTCTTT	CASSSGTGFGITEAFF
-	TRBV28	-	TRBJ2-4	TGTGCCAGCAGTTTAGGGGGAGAAAGGAAAAACATTCAGTACTTC	CASSLGGERKNIQYF
-	TRBV5-1	few	TRBJ2-3	TGCGCCAGCAGCTTGGGAGCAGATACGCAGTATTTT	CASSLGADTQYF
TRBD2	TRBV7-9	-	TRBJ2-3	TGTGCCAGCAGCATAGCCCAGCTAGCGGTCGCGCAGTATTTT	CASSIAQLAVAQYF
TRBD1	TRBV10-2	-	TRBJ2-1	TGCGCCAGCAGGGAGCACGCAGGGGGCCGGGGTTTCTTC	CASREHAGGRGFF
TRBD2	TRBV28	-	TRBJ2-7	TGTGCCAGCAGAGAACTAGCGGAGACCTACGAGCAGTACTTC	CASRELAETYEQYF
-	TRBV18	-	TRBJ2-2	TGTGCCAGCTCACCTTTGGGGCCCAATACCGGGGAGCTGTTTTTT	CASSPLGPNTGELFF
-	TRBV7-9	-	TRBJ1-4	TGTGCCAGCAGCTTAGAACCAGGGAATGAAAAACTGTTTTTT	CASSLEPGNEKLFF
-	TRBV5-4	-	TRBJ2-1	TGTGCCAGCAGCTTGATGCCCTTATCGGAGGAGCAGTTCTTC	CASSLMPLSEEQFF
TRBD1	TRBV7-8	-	TRBJ2-1	TGTGCCAGCAGCAACACAGGGACAGGGTTTGGGAATGAGCAGTTCTTC	CASSNTGTGFGNEQFF
-	TRBV7-3	-	TRBJ2-2	TGTGCCAGCAGCGTCTCGGTGGACGGGGAGCTGTTTTTT	CASSVSVDGELFF
-	TRBV7-9	-	TRBJ1-2	TGTGCCAGCAGCAGGGAGACAGGAACGCACACCTTC	CASSRETGTHTF
-	TRBV7-3	once	TRBJ2-2	TGTGCCAGCAGCTTAGCCCAAATGAGAACCGGGGAGCTGTTTTTT	CASSLAQMRTGELFF
-	TRBV28	-	TRBJ2-7	TGTGCCAGCAGGTTCCCAGGGGGAGGCTCCTACGAGCAGTACTTC	CASRFPGGGSYEQYF
-	TRBV29-1	-	TRBJ2-7	TGCAGCGTTGGAATTACAGGAATCTACGAGCAGTACTTC	CSVGITGIYEQYF